This T cell receptor beta chain was retrieved from a study of type 1 and type 2 diabetes patients. Amplification started from genomic DNA. Multiplex PCR with 30 forward and 13 reverse primers amplified the TCR beta CDR3. MiXCR was run by TCRdb on the multiplex PCR reads, yielding one entry per CDR3 protein. This sample has some 250,000 distinct CDR3 sequences; approximately 45% occur once, and the top ten carry roughly 15%. This CDR3 region has 16 residues. V was pared by 3 bases and J by 10 bases, with 12 bases of the junction left unmatched. CDR1 is SGHVS and CDR2 is FQNEAQ in the germline V gene. The chain couples TRBV7-8 to TRBJ2-1; 10 nucleotides match TRBD1. The sequencing sample was made of peripheral blood mononuclear cells (PBMCs). The source of this sequence is a young man with type 2 diabetes. In nucleotides, the CDR3 is TGTGCCAGCAGCTTTTCCCCGGGACAGGGGATGAGAGAGCAGTTCTTC. Its translation: CASSFSPGQGMREQFF.